Ten or more counts support the clone carrying this T cell receptor beta chain. Its antigen is not known. The sample is drawn from a study of post-analysis software for immune sequencing data. About the research overall: As for disease course, relapsing-remitting, secondary progressive and progressive-relapsing multiple sclerosis were all included. Study-wide results and limits: Batch-matched samples strongly co-clustered by F measure. Patients with multiple sclerosis recorded significantly lower normalized Chao1 diversity than controls, the study found.

TCR beta libraries were prepared from cDNA with unique molecular identifiers. There were about 1 to 10 million T cells, and some 500,000 cDNA molecules came from them. MiXCR, applied by TCRdb to the PCR reads, yields one record per CDR3 protein. This sample carries 250,000 to 300,000 distinct CDR3 sequences, 36% of them seen once, and the ten largest clones take 4.5% to 5.5%. The sequenced material came from blood. The TCR comes from a girl aged 10 to 17 with multiple sclerosis.

Written as DNA, the CDR3 is TGCAGTGCTAGAGACGCGACTAGCGGGGCTGATGAGCAGTTCTTC. Encoded protein: CSARDATSGADEQFF. The J gene is TRBJ2-1, the V gene TRBV20-1, with 11 bases fitting TRBD2. The germline V gene has CDR1 DFQATT and CDR2 SNEGSKA (reference sequence). The CDR3 loop spans 15 amino acids. With V trimmed by 0 bases and J by 8 bases, 6 bases remained unmatched.